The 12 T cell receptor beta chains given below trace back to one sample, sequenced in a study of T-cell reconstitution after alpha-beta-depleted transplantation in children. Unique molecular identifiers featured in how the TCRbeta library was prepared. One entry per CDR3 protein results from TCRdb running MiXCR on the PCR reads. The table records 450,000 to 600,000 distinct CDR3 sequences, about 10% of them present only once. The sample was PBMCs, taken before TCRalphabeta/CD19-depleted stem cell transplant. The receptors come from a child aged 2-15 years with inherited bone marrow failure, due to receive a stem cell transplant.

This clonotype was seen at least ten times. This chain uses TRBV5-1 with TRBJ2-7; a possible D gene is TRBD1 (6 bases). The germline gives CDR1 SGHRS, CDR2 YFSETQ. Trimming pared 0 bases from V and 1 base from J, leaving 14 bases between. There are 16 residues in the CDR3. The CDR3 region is CASSLASQGWSYEQYF. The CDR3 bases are TGCGCCAGCAGCTTGGCGTCACAGGGATGGTCCTACGAGCAGTACTTC.

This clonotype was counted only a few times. The CDR3 DNA reads as TGCGCCAGCAGGGGGGGAGCAGCTGAGCAGTTCTTC. Its protein product is CASRGGAAEQFF. This chain joins TRBV10-2 and TRBJ2-1; possibly TRBD2 for D (6 bases). V was shortened by 6 bases and J by 9 bases, with 12 bases between the two germline ends. CDR3 length equals 12 residues. Germline V CDR1 and CDR2: WSHSY, SAAADI.

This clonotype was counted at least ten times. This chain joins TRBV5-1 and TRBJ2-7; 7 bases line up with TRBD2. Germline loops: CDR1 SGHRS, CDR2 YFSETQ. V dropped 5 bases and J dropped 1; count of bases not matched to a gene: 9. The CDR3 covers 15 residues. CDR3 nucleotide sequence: TGCGCCAGCAGTAGGGCTAGCGGATTATCCTACGAGCAGTACTTC. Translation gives CASSRASGLSYEQYF.

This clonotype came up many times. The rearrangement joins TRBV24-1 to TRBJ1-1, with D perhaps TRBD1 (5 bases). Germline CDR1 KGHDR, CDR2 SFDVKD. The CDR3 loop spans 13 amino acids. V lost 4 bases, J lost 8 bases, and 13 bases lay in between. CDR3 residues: CATSDPGTLEAFF. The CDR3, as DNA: TGTGCCACCAGTGACCCCGGGACTTTAGAAGCTTTCTTT.

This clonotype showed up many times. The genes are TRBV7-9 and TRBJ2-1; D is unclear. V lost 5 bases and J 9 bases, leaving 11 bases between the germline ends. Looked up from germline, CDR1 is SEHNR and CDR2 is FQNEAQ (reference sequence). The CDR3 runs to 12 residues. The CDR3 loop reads CASSPNAVEQFF. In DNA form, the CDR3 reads TGTGCCAGCAGCCCGAACGCCGTTGAGCAGTTCTTC.

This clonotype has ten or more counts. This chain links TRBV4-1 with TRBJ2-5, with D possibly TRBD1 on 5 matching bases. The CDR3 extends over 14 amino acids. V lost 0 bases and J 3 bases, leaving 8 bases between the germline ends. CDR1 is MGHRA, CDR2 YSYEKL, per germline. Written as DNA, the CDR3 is TGCGCCAGCAGCCAAGAAGGCAGGGAAGAGACCCAGTACTTC. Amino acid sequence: CASSQEGREETQYF.

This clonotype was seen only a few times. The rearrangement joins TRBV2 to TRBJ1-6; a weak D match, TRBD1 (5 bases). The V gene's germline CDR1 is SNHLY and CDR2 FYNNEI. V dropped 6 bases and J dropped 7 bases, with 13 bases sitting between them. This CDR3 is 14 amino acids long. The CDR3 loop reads CASRTLTGNSPLHF. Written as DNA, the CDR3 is TGTGCCAGCAGGACGTTAACAGGAAATTCACCCCTCCACTTT.

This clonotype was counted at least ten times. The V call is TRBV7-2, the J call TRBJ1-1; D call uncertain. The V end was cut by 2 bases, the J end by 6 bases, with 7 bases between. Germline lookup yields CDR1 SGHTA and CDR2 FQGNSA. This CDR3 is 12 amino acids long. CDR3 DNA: TGTGCCAGCAGCTTATTTGGCCCTGAAGCTTTCTTT. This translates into CASSLFGPEAFF.

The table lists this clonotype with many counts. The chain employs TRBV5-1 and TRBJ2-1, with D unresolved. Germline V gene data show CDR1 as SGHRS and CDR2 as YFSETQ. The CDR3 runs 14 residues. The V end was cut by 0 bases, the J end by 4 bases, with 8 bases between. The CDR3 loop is CASSLGASYNEQFF. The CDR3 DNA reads TGCGCCAGCAGCTTGGGGGCTAGTTACAATGAGCAGTTCTTC. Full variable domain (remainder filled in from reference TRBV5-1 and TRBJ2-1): KAGVTQTPRYLIKTRGQQVTLSCSPISGHRSVSWYQQTPGQGLQFLFEYFSETQRNKGNFPGRFSGRQFSNSRSEMNVSTLELGDSALYLCASSLGASYNEQFFGPGTRLTVL.

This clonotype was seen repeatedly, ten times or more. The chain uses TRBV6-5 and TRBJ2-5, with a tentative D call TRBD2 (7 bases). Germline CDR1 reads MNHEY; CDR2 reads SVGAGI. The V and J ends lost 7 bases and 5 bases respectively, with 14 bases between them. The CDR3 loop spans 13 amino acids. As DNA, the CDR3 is TGTGCCAGCACCTTACAGGGAGGGGAGACCCAGTACTTC. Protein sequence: CASTLQGGETQYF.

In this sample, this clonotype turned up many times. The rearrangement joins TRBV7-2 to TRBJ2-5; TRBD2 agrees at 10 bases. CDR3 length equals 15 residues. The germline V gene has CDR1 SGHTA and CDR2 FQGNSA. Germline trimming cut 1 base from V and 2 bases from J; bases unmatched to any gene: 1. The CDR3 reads CASSLGSGRQETQYF. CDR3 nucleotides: TGTGCCAGCAGCTTAGGTAGCGGGAGGCAAGAGACCCAGTACTTC.

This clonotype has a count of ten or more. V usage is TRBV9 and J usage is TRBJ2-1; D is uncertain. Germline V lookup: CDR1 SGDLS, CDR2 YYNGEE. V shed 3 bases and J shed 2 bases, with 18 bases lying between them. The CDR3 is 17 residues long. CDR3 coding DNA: TGTGCCAGCAGCGCCCTTAGGGTGGCGGCCCCCTACAATGAGCAGTTCTTC. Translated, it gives CASSALRVAAPYNEQFF.